The rows below give T cell receptor beta chains drawn from one sample of a study of T-cell reconstitution after alpha-beta-depleted transplantation in children. TCRdb recomputed calls from the PCR reads with MiXCR, one row per CDR3 protein. Of some 150,000 distinct CDR3 sequences in the sample, around 10% were seen once. Sequencing was performed on PBMCs, mostly from graft donor cells, taken 180 days after TCRalphabeta/CD19-depleted stem cell transplant. The origin of the receptors is a female patient between 2 and 15 years old who had a stem cell transplant for congenital amegakaryocytic thrombocytopenia, so the T cells may come from the graft donor. The CDR3 runs from the conserved cysteine through the conserved F or W. D genes are given only for firm matches. Not all rows give a size; the values are once, few, many and, for expanded clones, a class.

>TRBJ1-1|many|TRBV29-1|NA|13
TGCAGCGTTGAAGAAACGGTAGGATCTGAAGCTTTCTTT
CSVEETVGSEAFF
>TRBJ1-2|NA|TRBV16|TRBD1|16
TGTGCCAGCAGCCAATCGGGGACAGGTGCTAACTATGGCTACACCTTC
CASSQSGTGANYGYTF
>TRBJ1-2|many|TRBV28|NA|14
TGTGCCAGCAGTTCCCTTCAGGGGAGCTATGGCTACACCTTC
CASSSLQGSYGYTF
>TRBJ2-7|many|TRBV5-1|NA|13
TGCGCCAGCAGCTTCGCGGTCTCCTACGAGCAGTACTTC
CASSFAVSYEQYF
>TRBJ2-1|NA|TRBV5-4|TRBD2|15
TGTGCCAGCAGCTTGGGGACTAGCGGGGACAATGAGCAGTTCTTC
CASSLGTSGDNEQFF
>TRBJ2-7|many|TRBV20-1|TRBD1|15
TGCAGTGCTAGAGATTGGACAGGGACCTCCTACGAGCAGTACTTC
CSARDWTGTSYEQYF
>TRBJ2-3|NA|TRBV13|NA|16
TGTGCCAGCAGCCCCGTAGACGGGAAACTCTGGGGTACGCAGTATTTT
CASSPVDGKLWGTQYF
>TRBJ2-1|NA|TRBV24-1|TRBD1|16
TGTGCCACCAGTGATCCCCGGGACAGGGTCCACAATGAGCAGTTCTTC
CATSDPRDRVHNEQFF
>TRBJ2-1|few|TRBV14|NA|17
TGTGCCAGCAGCCAAGCCCTTGGGACACCTAGCGAGAATGAGCAGTTCTTC
CASSQALGTPSENEQFF
>TRBJ1-5|NA|TRBV28|NA|15
TGTGCCAGCAGCTCGACTGCGGTTCGGAATCAGCCCCAGCATTTT
CASSSTAVRNQPQHF
>TRBJ2-1|medium-sized|TRBV28|NA|17
TGTGCCAGCACAACAGGAGGGTGGGATAAGGCCTACAATGAGCAGTTCTTC
CASTTGGWDKAYNEQFF
>TRBJ1-6|NA|TRBV28|TRBD1|15
TGTGCCAGCAGTTTATTGGACAGGGATAATTTACCCCTCCACTTT
CASSLLDRDNLPLHF
>TRBJ2-7|NA|TRBV6-6|NA|12
TGTGCCAGCGGTAACACGGGTTACGAGCAGTACTTC
CASGNTGYEQYF
>TRBJ2-1|many|TRBV29-1|TRBD2|14
TGCAGCGTCTCAACTAGCGGCTCCTACAATGAGCAGTTCTTC
CSVSTSGSYNEQFF
>TRBJ2-2|NA|TRBV6-2/TRBV6-3|NA|14
TGTGCCAGCAGTCCCTTTTTGAACACCGGGGAGCTGTTTTTT
CASSPFLNTGELFF
>TRBJ1-2|NA|TRBV11-3|TRBD1|15
TGTGCCAGCAGCCAAGAGGGGGCAGGGATGGATGGCTACACCTTC
CASSQEGAGMDGYTF
>TRBJ1-2|few|TRBV6-5|NA|14
TGTGCCAGCAGTTACGGGGGGCGGAACTATGGCTACACCTTC
CASSYGGRNYGYTF